These 7 T cell receptor beta chains came from one sample sequenced in a study of T-cell reconstitution after alpha-beta-depleted transplantation in children. Unique molecular identifiers tagged the TCRbeta library. TCRdb used MiXCR to reprocess the PCR reads, holding one entry per CDR3 protein. Among around 580,000 distinct CDR3 sequences, about 21% were seen once, and the ten largest hold roughly 14%. This specimen consisted of PBMCs, mostly from graft donor cells, obtained 360 days after TCRalphabeta/CD19-depleted stem cell transplant. All receptors come from a boy under three years old who had a stem cell transplant for acute myeloid leukemia, so the T cells may come from the graft donor.

This clonotype turned up a few times. The CDR3 loop is CSARRSSSNQPQHF. The CDR3 DNA is TGCAGTGCTAGACGGAGCTCGAGCAATCAGCCCCAGCATTTT. This sequence joins TRBV20-1 and TRBJ1-5; D gene unclear. The V and J ends lost 2 bases and 1 base respectively, with 9 bases between them. The germline V gene encodes CDR1 DFQATT and CDR2 SNEGSKA (reference sequence). The CDR3 is 14 residues long.

In its sample, this clonotype was seen many times. The chain joins TRBV9 to TRBJ2-1; 9 bases line up with TRBD1. This CDR3 has 15 residues. The V gene end was trimmed by 4 bases and the J gene end by 0 bases; junction bases not matched to a gene: 2. Germline lookup yields CDR1 SGDLS and CDR2 YYNGEE. Here the CDR3 reads CASSLTGGSYNEQFF. The CDR3 nucleotides are TGTGCCAGCAGCTTGACAGGGGGCTCCTACAATGAGCAGTTCTTC.

Ten or more counts support this clonotype. This sequence joins TRBV10-3 and TRBJ2-1, with D unresolved. The CDR3 covers 16 residues. Germline CDR1 ENHRY, CDR2 SYGVKD. V lost 0 bases, J lost 0 bases, and 9 bases lay in between. The CDR3 nucleotides are TGTGCCATCAGTGAGTCGGACGGAAGCTCCTACAATGAGCAGTTCTTC. The encoded protein is CAISESDGSSYNEQFF.

This clonotype was detected only a few times. The genes are TRBV20-1 and TRBJ2-7; 7 positions match TRBD2. Looked up from germline, CDR1 is DFQATT and CDR2 is SNEGSKA (reference sequence). The CDR3 consists of 15 residues. The trim removed 0 bases at V and 5 bases at J, leaving 10 bases unmatched. The CDR3 DNA follows: TGCAGTGCTAGAGATCTAGCGCGGGGGAGCAACGAGCAGTACTTC. This encodes CSARDLARGSNEQYF.

V usage is TRBV20-1 and J usage is TRBJ2-3, with D perhaps matching TRBD1 or TRBD2 (7 bases each). Germline loops: CDR1 DFQATT, CDR2 SNEGSKA (reference sequence). Trimming cost V 0 bases and J 1 base, with 11 bases left between them. This CDR3 is built from 15 residues. CDR3 amino acids: CSAREQGRGTDTQYF. The CDR3 DNA reads as TGCAGTGCTAGAGAACAGGGGAGGGGCACAGATACGCAGTATTTT.

This clonotype occurred once. V gene TRBV6-5 combines with J gene TRBJ2-3; maybe TRBD1 (6 bases). Germline CDR1 MNHEY, CDR2 SVGAGI. Trimming shortened V by 4 bases and J by 2 bases, and 13 bases separated the two germline ends. This CDR3 comprises 15 residues. In nucleotides, the CDR3 is TGTGCCAGCAGTTTACCTACAGGGTTCACAGATACGCAGTATTTT. Translation: CASSLPTGFTDTQYF.

V gene TRBV4-3 combines with J gene TRBJ1-1, with D possibly being TRBD1 (5 bases). The V end lost 1 base, the J end lost 4 bases, and 13 bases lay between the germline ends. Per the germline V gene, CDR1 is LGHNA and CDR2 is YSLEER. CDR3 length: 15 amino acids. CDR3 DNA: TGCGCCAGCAGCCAAGGCAGGGTTTTCGGCACTGAAGCTTTCTTT. It yields the protein CASSQGRVFGTEAFF.